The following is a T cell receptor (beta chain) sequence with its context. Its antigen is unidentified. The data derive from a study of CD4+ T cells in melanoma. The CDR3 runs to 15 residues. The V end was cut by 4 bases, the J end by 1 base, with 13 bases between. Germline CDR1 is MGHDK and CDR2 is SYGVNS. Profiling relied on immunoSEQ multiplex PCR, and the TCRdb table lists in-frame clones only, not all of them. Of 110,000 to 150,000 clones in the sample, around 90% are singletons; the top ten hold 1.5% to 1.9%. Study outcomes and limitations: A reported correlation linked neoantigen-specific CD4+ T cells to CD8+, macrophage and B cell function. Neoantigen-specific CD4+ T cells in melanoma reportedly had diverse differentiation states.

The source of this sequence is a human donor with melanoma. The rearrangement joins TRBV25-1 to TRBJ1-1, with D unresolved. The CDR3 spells CASSAPGFGNTEAFF. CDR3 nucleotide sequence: TGTGCCAGCAGTGCTCCGGGGTTCGGGAACACTGAAGCTTTCTTT.